Presented here are 7 T cell receptor beta chains from one specimen sequenced in a study of T cell responses to AZD1222 COVID-19 vaccine (dated by TCRdb to about 2021). The label giving this sample's time point can be read as: baseline before first vaccination. The library came from the immunoSEQ multiplex PCR assay. The source is immuneACCESS, and TCRdb retained only in-frame sequences with V and J called. Part of the clones is not carried over; for the studies checked, unresolved V genes explain less than half of this, and the remainder is unexplained. The sample has about 150,000 clones on record, 92% of them singletons. The ten biggest clones cover around 1.6% of the sample. The sequences come from peripheral blood, collected on day 0 of AZD1222 vaccination. Receptor source: an adult in good health.

The CDR3 protein is CASSPAGLNTEAFF. The CDR3 DNA follows: TGTGCCAGCTCACCGGCCGGATTGAACACTGAAGCTTTCTTT. V usage is TRBV18 and J usage is TRBJ1-1; the D is unclear. Germline CDR1 is KGHSH and CDR2 is LQKENI. The CDR3 contains 14 residues. The V end was cut by 3 bases, the J end by 0 bases, with 8 bases between.

This chain links TRBV9 with TRBJ1-4; D is possibly TRBD1 (5 bases). With 4 bases removed from V and 8 bases from J, the gap between germline ends came to 9 bases. The CDR3 covers 12 residues. Looked up from germline, CDR1 is SGDLS and CDR2 is YYNGEE. CDR3 nucleotide sequence: TGTGCCAGCAGCTCCAGGGAAGAAAAACTGTTTTTT. It encodes CASSSREEKLFF.

This chain links TRBV27 with TRBJ1-2; D is perhaps TRBD1 (6 bases). The CDR3 totals 13 residues. Trimming took 6 bases from V and 8 from J, leaving 16 bases between them. Looked up from germline, CDR1 is MNHEY and CDR2 is SMNVEV (reference sequence). The CDR3 here is CASSLSTGGGYTF. In nucleotides, the CDR3 is TGTGCCAGCAGCCTATCCACTGGGGGCGGCTACACCTTC.

The chain recombines TRBV9 with TRBJ2-1; D may be TRBD1 (6 bases). Germline V gene sequence: CDR1 SGDLS, CDR2 YYNGEE. With 0 bases removed from V and 4 bases from J, the gap between germline ends came to 11 bases. This CDR3 has 15 amino acids. This chain's CDR3 is CASSVAWGPYNEQFF. The CDR3 coding sequence is TGTGCCAGCAGCGTAGCGTGGGGGCCTTACAATGAGCAGTTCTTC.

This clone has just one count. The chain uses TRBV30 and TRBJ1-6; 7 bases map to TRBD1. The ends lost 2 bases at V and 7 bases at J; junction bases unmatched: 8. The CDR3 totals 15 residues. Germline V gives CDR1 GTSNPN, CDR2 SVGIG (reference sequence). The DNA for the CDR3 is TGTGCCTGGAGTCTCCTGGGACAGAGCAATTCACCCCTCCACTTT. Protein product: CAWSLLGQSNSPLHF.

As concerns this clone: The junction and the germline gene differ at one end; a read error may be behind it. The genes are TRBV7-2 and TRBJ2-3, with 7 bases fitting TRBD2. Germline CDR1 SGHTA, CDR2 FQGNSA. The CDR3 is made up of 16 amino acids. CDR3 sequence: CASSLGSASGTYTQYF. CDR3 in DNA: TGTGCCAGCAGCTTAGGTTCAGCTAGCGGCACATATACGCAGTATTTT. Based on the CDR3 plus reference TRBV7-2 and TRBJ2-3, the full variable domain is GAGVSQSPSNKVTEKGKDVELRCDPISGHTALYWYRQSLGQGLEFLIYFQGNSAPDKSGLPSDRFSAERTGGSVSTLTIQRTQQEDSAVYLCASSLGSASGTYTQYFGPGTRLTVL.

This clone has just a few counts. The chain recombines TRBV11-2 with TRBJ1-1, with 7 bases matching TRBD1. CDR1 and CDR2 (germline): SGHAT, FQNNGV. V dropped 5 bases and J dropped 9; count of bases not matched to a gene: 6. The CDR3 contains 12 residues. CDR3 nucleotide sequence: TGTGCCAGCAGCACCCCAGGGGGACAAGCTTTCTTT. Translating it yields CASSTPGGQAFF.